This T cell receptor (beta chain) stems from a study of blood T cells in healthy people across ages. Using a J-beta primer mix together with a sample-barcoded 5' primer, a second PCR was run for about 6 to 12 cycles. Via MiXCR, TCRdb re-called the 5' RACE reads, giving one row per CDR3 protein. The table has approximately 790,000 distinct CDR3 sequences, less than 80% seen once; the top ten hold about 27%. This CDR3 is 16 amino acids long. Germline CDR1 is SEHNR and CDR2 is FQNEAQ (reference sequence). J was trimmed by 11 bases and V by 2 bases; bases with no gene match: 10. J is TRBJ2-5 and V is TRBV7-9; 14 bases map to TRBD2. What was sequenced was blood. The sequence derives from a man younger than 40 in good health. The CDR3 nucleotides are TGTGCCAGCAGCTTACAGGGACTAGCGGGAGAAAATGAGCAGTACTTC. The encoded protein is CASSLQGLAGENEQYF.